This TCR beta chain came from a study of blood T cell repertoires in COVID-19. Study-wide background: PBMCs, B-cell-depleted T cells, or T cells provided the cDNA or gDNA that made up the material.

Original data processing: The authors estimated nucleated cell counts from reference gene primer amplification. Data came from immunoSEQ multiplex PCR; TCRdb stores just in-frame clones and leaves some out. The DNA was the basis for D and trimming; V, J and clone size are from that table. Of just under 85,000 clones listed, around 87% were seen once; the top ten hold 8%. Germline assignment: CDR1 LGHNT and CDR2 FRNRAP. This CDR3 has 13 residues. The V and J ends lost 1 base and 7 bases respectively, with 8 bases between them. The clonotype originates from a man at least 80 years old with active or convalescent COVID-19. The genes are TRBV12-5 and TRBJ2-1, with D tentatively TRBD2 (5 bases). Sequenced input: peripheral blood. In DNA form, the CDR3 reads TGTGCTAGTGGTTTGGGAGGACTGAATGAGCAGTTCTTC. Translation gives CASGLGGLNEQFF.